Sequencing of this T cell receptor beta chain was carried out in a study of control samples from healthy donors and cancer patients. Sequencing was performed with immunoSEQ multiplex PCR; in TCRdb, only in-frame clones are kept and a portion is missing. The sample lists about 51,000 clones, around nine tenths seen once, with about 40% in the top ten. This CDR3 has 11 residues. Germline CDR1 reads MDHEN; CDR2 reads SYDVKM. Trimming pared 3 bases from V and 5 bases from J, leaving 4 bases between. The chain recombines TRBV28 with TRBJ2-5; D remains unclear. The receptor was derived from a man aged 50-60 years with head and neck cancer. Sequenced: PBMCs. Here the CDR3 reads CASSFDETQYF. CDR3 in DNA: TGTGCCAGCAGTTTTGACGAGACCCAGTACTTC.